This T cell receptor (beta chain) was captured in a study of shared clonotypes between healthy human individuals. General observations from the study: How much donors shared clonotypes was expected to be affected by sequencing depth.

In the case of this clone: Its antigen remains unknown.

V lost 3 bases and J lost 5, with 14 bases in between. The CDR3 has 14 amino acids. Germline V gives CDR1 MDHEN, CDR2 SYDVKM. Naive CD8 populations comprised CD45RO-negative cells positively selected for CCR7, excluding terminally differentiated effector memory CD45RA+ cells. The protocol was immunoSEQ multiplex PCR, while the TCRdb copy is restricted to in-frame clones and leaves out a portion. The sample lists 650,000 to 800,000 clones, about 91% occurring once. The receptor was derived from a man between 25 and 39 years old in good health. The rearrangement links TRBV28 to TRBJ2-7; D gene unclear. Input material: naive CD8+ T cells sorted from blood. CDR3 region: CASSLRLGPNEQYF. CDR3 bases: TGTGCCAGCAGTTTGCGACTGGGCCCCAACGAGCAGTACTTC.